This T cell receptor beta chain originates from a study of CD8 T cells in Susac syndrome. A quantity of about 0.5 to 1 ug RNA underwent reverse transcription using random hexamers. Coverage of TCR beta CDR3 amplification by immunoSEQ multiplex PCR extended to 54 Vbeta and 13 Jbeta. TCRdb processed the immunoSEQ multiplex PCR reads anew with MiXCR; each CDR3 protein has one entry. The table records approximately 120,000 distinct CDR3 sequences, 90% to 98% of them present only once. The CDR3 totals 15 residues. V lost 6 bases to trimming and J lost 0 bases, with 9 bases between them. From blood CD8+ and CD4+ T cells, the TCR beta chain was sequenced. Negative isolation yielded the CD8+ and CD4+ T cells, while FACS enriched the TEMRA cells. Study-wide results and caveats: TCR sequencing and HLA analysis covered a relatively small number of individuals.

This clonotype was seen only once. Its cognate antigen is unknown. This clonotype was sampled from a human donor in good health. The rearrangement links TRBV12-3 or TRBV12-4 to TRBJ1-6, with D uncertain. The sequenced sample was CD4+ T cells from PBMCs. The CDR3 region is CASSPIGSYNSPLHF. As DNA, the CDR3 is TGTGCCAGCAGCCCTATAGGCTCCTATAATTCACCCCTCCACTTT.